Sequencing of this T cell receptor beta chain was carried out in a study of neoadjuvant nivolumab and ipilimumab in lung cancer. Study as a whole: The combination arm added day-1 ipilimumab 1 mg/kg to nivolumab 3 mg/kg on days 1, 15, 29. General observations from the study: Only two of four nivolumab-treated tumors gained richness and clonality by surgery. TCR sequencing covered a small number of samples.

The CDR3 runs 12 residues. V lost 1 base to trimming and J lost 6 bases, with 7 bases between them. Germline CDR1 and CDR2: GTSNPN and SVGIG (reference sequence). This table comes from immunoSEQ multiplex PCR, and its TCRdb copy is limited to in-frame clones, with some not included. This table holds around 17,000 clones, roughly 76% found once. About this clone: Its matching antigen is unknown.

This material consisted of tumor tissue, taken after neoadjuvant nivolumab, alone or with ipilimumab, at or shortly before surgery. The chain recombines TRBV30 with TRBJ2-1; D tentatively reads TRBD1 or TRBD2 (5 bases each). The sequence was collected from an adult with non-small cell lung cancer. For the CDR3, the DNA is TGTGCCTGGAGTGGGGGGTTCAATGAGCAGTTCTTC. This gives the protein CAWSGGFNEQFF.